A single sample gave rise to the 14 T cell receptor beta chains below, sequenced in a study of T-cell memory formation after mild COVID-19. TCRdb reprocessed the 5' RACE reads with MiXCR, giving one entry per CDR3 protein. Altogether 400,000 or so distinct CDR3 sequences are present, roughly 20% being singletons, with the ten largest covering 7.5% to 10%. What was sequenced was PBMCs or a T cell subset sorted from them (not recorded which). These receptors originate from an adult woman who had mild COVID-19 (a few samples of this study predate the infection). Cell type and time point are not known.

The chain is built from TRBV6-6 and TRBJ1-3; D is uncertain. In germline, CDR1 is MNHNY, CDR2 SVGAGI (reference sequence). The V and J ends lost 2 bases and 4 bases respectively, with 9 bases between them. The CDR3 is 14 residues long. DNA of the CDR3: TGTGCCAGCAGTTACCGACGGGAGGGAAACACCATATATTTT. Translated, it gives CASSYRREGNTIYF.

The J gene is TRBJ2-4, the V gene TRBV6-2 or TRBV6-3; possibly TRBD2 for D (5 bases). Germline-derived CDR1 and CDR2 are MNHEY and SVGEGT. V lost 3 bases and J 9 bases, leaving 12 bases between the germline ends. This CDR3 is built from 13 residues. The DNA for the CDR3 is TGTGCCAGCAGTTATGCGGGCCCGACCATTCAGTACTTC. It translates to CASSYAGPTIQYF.

This clonotype occurred a few times. The chain recombines TRBV6-2 or TRBV6-3 with TRBJ2-1; 11 nucleotides align to TRBD2. Trimming removed 5 bases from V and 7 bases from J; junction bases left unmatched: 4. The germline V gene encodes CDR1 MNHEY and CDR2 SVGEGT. This CDR3 spans 14 amino acids. The CDR3 coding sequence is TGTGCCAGCAGTGGGGGGACTAGCGGTAATGAGCAGTTCTTC. Protein: CASSGGTSGNEQFF.

The chain has TRBV18 and TRBJ1-2, with 8 bases matching TRBD1. With V trimmed by 5 bases and J by 8 bases, 7 bases remained unmatched. This CDR3 contains 13 residues. The V gene's germline CDR1 is KGHSH and CDR2 LQKENI. CDR3 nucleotide sequence: TGTGCCAGCTCATCTCCAGGGGGCGAAGGCTACACCTTC. This translates into CASSSPGGEGYTF. Filled out from reference TRBV18 and TRBJ1-2, the complete variable domain reads NAGVMQNPRHLVRRRGQEARLRCSPMKGHSHVYWYRQLPEEGLKFMVYLQKENIIDESGMPKERFSAEFPKEGPSILRIQQVVRGDSAAYFCASSSPGGEGYTFGSGTRLTVV.

The rearrangement links TRBV5-1 to TRBJ2-3, with D possibly TRBD2 on 5 matching bases. V was trimmed by 1 base and J by 4 bases, leaving 19 bases between them. The CDR3 length is 17 residues. Per the germline V gene, CDR1 is SGHRS and CDR2 is YFSETQ. The CDR3 spells CASSLKTLAAASDTQYF. CDR3 nucleotides: TGCGCCAGCAGCTTGAAGACCCTAGCAGCCGCTTCAGATACGCAGTATTTT.

The table lists this clonotype with a few counts. The CDR3 DNA reads as TGTGCCACCAGTGGGGGCCTCCCCACCGGGGAGCTGTTTTTT. It yields the protein CATSGGLPTGELFF. V is TRBV24-1 and J is TRBJ2-2; D might be TRBD1 (5 bases). V shed 5 bases and J shed 4 bases, with 10 bases lying between them. The CDR3 is 14 amino acids. Germline V gives CDR1 KGHDR, CDR2 SFDVKD.

This clonotype was counted a few times. This chain uses TRBV29-1 with TRBJ2-1; 9 bases match TRBD2. Germline V gene data show CDR1 as SQVTM and CDR2 as ANQGSEA. This CDR3 is 20 amino acids long. The V gene end was trimmed by 6 bases and the J gene end by 0 bases; junction bases not matched to a gene: 21. The CDR3 loop reads CSVDGSGASGNTRSYNEQFF. CDR3 in DNA: TGCAGCGTCGATGGTTCGGGAGCTAGCGGGAATACGCGCTCCTACAATGAGCAGTTCTTC.

This chain joins TRBV5-6 and TRBJ2-5, with 8 bases identical to TRBD2. V trimming: 4 bases; J trimming: 5 bases; junction bases outside the gene matches: 7. The CDR3 spans 14 residues. Germline V gene lookup returns CDR1 SGHDT and CDR2 YYEEEE. The CDR3 loop is CASSSPGGVETQYF. The DNA of the CDR3 is TGTGCCAGCAGCAGCCCGGGGGGGGTGGAGACCCAGTACTTC. Looking up the rest from reference TRBV5-6 and TRBJ2-5 gives the full variable domain: DAGVTQSPTHLIKTRGQQVTLRCSPKSGHDTVSWYQQALGQGPQFIFQYYEEEERQRGNFPDRFSGHQFPNYSSELNVNALLLGDSALYLCASSSPGGVETQYFGPGTRLLVL.

The chain couples TRBV12-2 to TRBJ2-3; the table calls TRBD1, which could not be checked here. TRBV12-2 is assigned pseudogene status. CDR3 length equals 17 residues. CDR3: CASRFAYRGSFTDTQYF. CDR3 in DNA: TGTGCAAGTCGCTTCGCGTACAGGGGTTCCTTCACAGATACGCAGTATTTT.

This clonotype was detected a few times. The chain couples TRBV20-1 to TRBJ2-7; D call uncertain. The V end lost 3 bases, the J end lost 1 base, and 16 bases lay between the germline ends. CDR3 length: 15 residues. Per germline, CDR1 DFQATT and CDR2 SNEGSKA (reference sequence). CDR3 residues: CSASGLAVNSYEQYF. The CDR3 DNA reads TGCAGTGCTAGTGGGCTGGCGGTGAATTCCTACGAGCAGTACTTC.

V usage is TRBV9 and J usage is TRBJ2-3, with TRBD2 matching over 13 bases. The V segment lost 2 bases and the J segment 1 base; nucleotides outside the gene matches: 4. Germline assignment: CDR1 SGDLS and CDR2 YYNGEE. The CDR3 runs 17 residues. The CDR3 loop reads CASSVTSGRTRTDTQYF. Written as DNA, the CDR3 is TGTGCCAGCAGCGTGACTAGCGGGAGGACCCGCACAGATACGCAGTATTTT. Looking up the rest from reference TRBV9 and TRBJ2-3 gives the full variable domain: DSGVTQTPKHLITATGQRVTLRCSPRSGDLSVYWYQQSLDQGLQFLIQYYNGEERAKGNILERFSAQQFPDLHSELNLSSLELGDSALYFCASSVTSGRTRTDTQYFGPGTRLTVL.

This sequence joins TRBV7-2 and TRBJ1-1, with D uncertain. CDR3 length equals 17 residues. CDR1 and CDR2 from the germline V gene are SGHTA and FQGNSA. V dropped 0 bases and J dropped 3 bases, with 17 bases sitting between them. CDR3 residues: CASSLAAAPRRYTEAFF. CDR3 nucleotides: TGTGCCAGCAGCTTAGCGGCCGCCCCGAGGCGGTACACTGAAGCTTTCTTT.

This clonotype occurred many times. The J gene is TRBJ2-3, the V gene TRBV7-2; no definite D call. This CDR3 is built from 12 residues. V was pared by 5 bases and J by 6 bases, with 9 bases between. Germline CDR1 and CDR2: SGHTA and FQGNSA. The CDR3 DNA reads TGTGCCAGCAGCCCCTATTCGGATACGCAGTATTTT. Protein sequence: CASSPYSDTQYF. Based on the CDR3 plus reference TRBV7-2 and TRBJ2-3, the full variable domain is GAGVSQSPSNKVTEKGKDVELRCDPISGHTALYWYRQSLGQGLEFLIYFQGNSAPDKSGLPSDRFSAERTGGSVSTLTIQRTQQEDSAVYLCASSPYSDTQYFGPGTRLTVL.

In this sample, this clonotype turned up a few times. The CDR3 reads CASSILTGNSAFF. The DNA for the CDR3 is TGTGCCAGTAGTATCCTTACAGGGAACTCAGCTTTCTTT. The chain couples TRBV19 to TRBJ1-1; maybe TRBD1 (6 bases). Germline values: CDR1 LNHDA, CDR2 SQIVND (reference sequence). CDR3 length: 13 residues. V dropped 3 bases and J dropped 10 bases, with 15 bases sitting between them.